The rows below give T cell receptor beta chains drawn from one sample of a study of blood T cell repertoires in COVID-19. Assay used: immunoSEQ multiplex PCR; TCRdb lists only in-frame clones, some missing. This table holds 310,000 or so clones, roughly 87% found once. Sequenced material: PBMCs or T cells enriched from blood (not recorded which). These TCRs come from a woman under 30 who had recovered from COVID-19. Both conserved end residues are part of each CDR3. A D gene is named only where the DNA matches it firmly. A row's size may be missing; if present it is once, few, many or a size class.

J gene | D gene | clone size | V gene | CDR3 DNA | CDR3 protein
TRBJ1-1 | . | . | TRBV4-3 | TGCGCCAGCAGCCAAGAGTACCGGGGGTGGGGTGAAGCTTTCTTT | CASSQEYRGWGEAFF
TRBJ2-7 | TRBD1 | . | TRBV7-2 | TGTGCCAGCAGCTTTAAGTCGACAGGGGACTACGAGCAGTACTTC | CASSFKSTGDYEQYF
TRBJ2-3 | . | . | TRBV29-1 | TGCAGCGTTGAGGGTGGAGGAACAGATACGCAGTATTTT | CSVEGGGTDTQYF
TRBJ2-7 | . | . | TRBV7-2 | TGTGCCAGCAGCTCCTCCGGCTACGAGCAGTACTTC | CASSSSGYEQYF
TRBJ1-3 | . | once | TRBV9 | TGTGCCAGCAGCGTAGTGGGCTCTTGGGGAAACACCATATATTTT | CASSVVGSWGNTIYF
TRBJ2-3 | . | . | TRBV15 | TGTGCCACCAGCAGAGATCTAGGGAGGGATACGCAGTATTTT | CATSRDLGRDTQYF
TRBJ2-1 | . | . | TRBV20-1 | TGCAGTGCTAGTAATCGGCAGGGGCCATACAATGAGCAGTTCTTC | CSASNRQGPYNEQFF
TRBJ1-2 | . | . | TRBV19 | TGTGCCAGTAGTACAACAGGGTTCTATGGCTACACCTTC | CASSTTGFYGYTF
TRBJ1-6 | TRBD1 | . | TRBV6-4 | TGTGCCAGGCTGGGACAGGGAAATTCACCCCTCCACTTT | CARLGQGNSPLHF
TRBJ2-5 | . | . | TRBV7-2 | TGTGCCAGCACCGTTGAAGAGACCCAGTACTTC | CASTVEETQYF
TRBJ2-3 | . | . | TRBV6-1 | TGTGCCAGCAGTGATAGCATAGGGGAAACCGATACGCAGTATTTT | CASSDSIGETDTQYF
TRBJ1-5 | . | . | TRBV18 | TGTGCCAGCTCACCCGAAGGGGGCAATCAGCCCCAGCATTTT | CASSPEGGNQPQHF
TRBJ1-2 | TRBD1 | . | TRBV5-4 | TGTGCCAGCAGCTTGCCCCGGACAGGGGACCACAACTATGGCTACACCTTC | CASSLPRTGDHNYGYTF
TRBJ1-2 | . | . | TRBV7-2 | TGTGCCAGCAGCTTAGCTAGGGAGGGGTTAAACTATGGCTACACCTTC | CASSLAREGLNYGYTF
TRBJ1-2 | TRBD1 | . | TRBV7-2 | TGTGCCAGCAGCTTGATGGGACAGGGGAACTATGGCTACACCTTC | CASSLMGQGNYGYTF
TRBJ1-2 | TRBD1 | . | TRBV28 | TGTGCCAGCAGGCCGACAGGGGGCAAAGCTAACTATGGCTACACCTTC | CASRPTGGKANYGYTF
TRBJ1-1 | . | . | TRBV18 | TGTGCCAGCTCGCCCTTTCAGGGGACCCTGAACACTGAAGCTTTCTTT | CASSPFQGTLNTEAFF
TRBJ2-5 | TRBD2 | . | TRBV6-6 | TGTGCCAGCAGTTCCCTCGGGGGGGCCGAGGAGACCCAGTACTTC | CASSSLGGAEETQYF
TRBJ1-5 | . | . | TRBV6-5 | TGTGCCAGCAGTAGCAGGGGTAATCAGCCCCAGCATTTT | CASSSRGNQPQHF
TRBJ1-1 | TRBD1 | . | TRBV29-1 | TGCAGCGTTGTCCCGGACAGGGGGGTCACTGAAGCTTTCTTT | CSVVPDRGVTEAFF